Presented here are 18 T cell receptor beta chains from one specimen sequenced in a study of cytomegalovirus exposure and HLA in healthy donors. Libraries were prepared by immunoSEQ multiplex PCR; TCRdb keeps only in-frame clonotypes and omits some of them. The sample carries about 160,000 clones, 84% recorded once. The specimen was PBMCs. Receptor source: a man aged 30 to 39 in good health and CMV-seropositive.

The sample holds one count of this clone. This chain joins TRBV7-6 and TRBJ2-2; 8 bases map to TRBD2. Germline V lookup: CDR1 SGHVS, CDR2 FNYEAQ. Trimming at V came to 1 base and at J to 9 bases, leaving 7 bases not matched to a gene. The CDR3 consists of 15 residues. In DNA, the CDR3 is TGTGCCAGCAGCTTAGTTGTGACTAGCGATCGGGAGCTGTTTTTT. It translates to CASSLVVTSDRELFF. The entire variable domain, with the rest obtained from reference TRBV7-6 and TRBJ2-2, is as follows: GAGVSQSPRYKVTKRGQDVALRCDPISGHVSLYWYRQALGQGPEFLTYFNYEAQQDKSGLPNDRFSAERPEGSISTLTIQRTEQRDSAMYRCASSLVVTSDRELFFGEGSRLTVL.

The V call is TRBV7-3, the J call TRBJ1-2; weak D call: TRBD1 (5 bases). Germline-derived CDR1 and CDR2 are SGHTA and FQGTGA. V was trimmed by 4 bases and J by 6 bases, leaving 15 bases between them. There are 14 residues in the CDR3. The CDR3 sequence is CASSSQAGLDGYTF. CDR3 DNA: TGTGCCAGCAGCTCCCAAGCGGGGCTAGATGGCTACACCTTC.

This chain links TRBV7-9 with TRBJ1-4; tentatively, D is TRBD1 (6 bases). In germline, CDR1 is SEHNR, CDR2 FQNEAQ (reference sequence). The CDR3 length is 15 residues. V lost 4 bases, J lost 7 bases, and 16 bases lay in between. CDR3 DNA sequence: TGTGCCAGCAGCTCAACAAACAGGGATTTTGAAAAACTGTTTTTT. This encodes CASSSTNRDFEKLFF.

In this sample, this clone turned up a few times. The chain combines TRBV7-9 with TRBJ1-2; the D gene is possibly TRBD1 (5 bases). From germline, CDR1 is SEHNR and CDR2 FQNEAQ (reference sequence). With 4 bases removed from V and 0 bases from J, the gap between germline ends came to 12 bases. This CDR3 has 15 residues. CDR3 sequence: CASSSQGLANYGYTF. In DNA form, the CDR3 reads TGTGCCAGCAGCTCGCAGGGCCTAGCTAACTATGGCTACACCTTC.

This clone was counted between two and nine times. V is TRBV30 and J is TRBJ1-4; 8 bases align to TRBD1. J gave up 7 bases and V 8 bases, and 9 bases lay outside the gene matches. CDR1 GTSNPN and CDR2 SVGIG come from the germline V gene (reference sequence). The CDR3 length is 13 residues. CDR3 amino acids: CALQGQGREKLFF. The CDR3 DNA sequence: TGTGCCCTTCAAGGACAGGGTCGTGAAAAACTGTTTTTT.

This chain uses TRBV6-4 with TRBJ2-1, with TRBD2 matching 8 bases. Germline CDR1 MRHNA, CDR2 SNTAGT. V lost 0 bases, J lost 6 bases, and 7 bases stayed unmatched. CDR3 length: 16 amino acids. Here the CDR3 reads CASSDSPLGGGNEQFF. DNA of the CDR3: TGTGCCAGCAGTGACTCCCCGCTCGGGGGGGGCAATGAGCAGTTCTTC.

The genes are TRBV27 and TRBJ2-7; 9 bases fit TRBD2. This CDR3 contains 15 residues. CDR1 MNHEY and CDR2 SMNVEV come from the germline V gene (reference sequence). With V trimmed by 2 bases and J by 4 bases, 6 bases remained unmatched. CDR3 coding DNA: TGTGCCAGCAGTTTAATCCAGCGGGAGGTATACGAGCAGTACTTC. It specifies CASSLIQREVYEQYF.

The chain has TRBV19 and TRBJ2-2; D perhaps matches TRBD2 (5 bases). Germline CDR1 reads LNHDA; CDR2 reads SQIVND (reference sequence). Trimming shortened V by 3 bases and J by 5 bases, and 13 bases separated the two germline ends. This CDR3 has 15 residues. In DNA form, the CDR3 reads TGTGCCAGTAGTATCGAGGGTCGGGAAACCGGGGAGCTGTTTTTT. Translating it yields CASSIEGRETGELFF.

This sequence joins TRBV4-1 and TRBJ2-5, with 7 bases fitting TRBD1. CDR1 and CDR2 from the germline V gene are MGHRA and YSYEKL. CDR3 size: 16 residues. V gave up 1 base and J gave up 1 base; unmatched junction bases: 6. CDR3 sequence (DNA): TGCGCCAGCAGCCAAGGGGTGGGGACAGCCCAAGAGACCCAGTACTTC. This translates into CASSQGVGTAQETQYF.

This clone has a single count. The V call is TRBV7-9, the J call TRBJ2-6, with TRBD1 matching over 10 bases. Germline lookup yields CDR1 SEHNR and CDR2 FQNEAQ (reference sequence). The ends lost 4 bases at V and 0 bases at J; junction bases unmatched: 9. The CDR3 sequence is 19 residues long. CDR3 protein: CASSSDGDRGHSGANVLTF. The CDR3 DNA reads TGTGCCAGCAGCTCCGACGGGGACAGGGGCCACTCTGGGGCCAACGTCCTGACTTTC.

The chain is built from TRBV28 and TRBJ2-3; TRBD2 agrees at 8 bases. V lost 4 bases, J lost 3 bases, and 9 bases stayed unmatched. Germline CDR1 and CDR2: MDHEN and SYDVKM. The CDR3 is 16 amino acids. CDR3 sequence (DNA): TGTGCCAGCAGTTCCACTCGGGGGGGCCGGACAGATACGCAGTATTTT. It is translated as CASSSTRGGRTDTQYF.

The rearrangement links TRBV6-5 to TRBJ2-7, with TRBD2 identical over 11 bases. The CDR3 sequence is 15 residues long. V trimming: 5 bases; J trimming: 0 bases; junction bases outside the gene matches: 3. Germline V gene lookup returns CDR1 MNHEY and CDR2 SVGAGI. The CDR3 is CASSTGTSGSYEQYF. CDR3 nucleotide sequence: TGTGCCAGCAGTACCGGGACTAGCGGCTCCTACGAGCAGTACTTC.

The chain is built from TRBV5-6 and TRBJ1-2; D is undetermined. This CDR3 is 13 amino acids long. With 3 bases removed from V and 0 bases from J, the gap between germline ends came to 6 bases. Germline CDR1 reads SGHDT; CDR2 reads YYEEEE. CDR3: CASSSQSNYGYTF. CDR3 DNA sequence: TGTGCCAGCAGCTCACAGTCTAACTATGGCTACACCTTC.

The rearrangement joins TRBV5-1 to TRBJ2-1; 14 bases line up with TRBD2. Germline values: CDR1 SGHRS, CDR2 YFSETQ. Trimming cost V 4 bases and J 5 bases; bases outside gene matches: 8. CDR3 length: 17 residues. CDR3 DNA sequence: TGCGCCAGCAGCGCTACCCCGACTAGCGGGAGGGACAATGAGCAGTTCTTC. Translation: CASSATPTSGRDNEQFF. The variable domain in full, completed from reference TRBV5-1 and TRBJ2-1, reads KAGVTQTPRYLIKTRGQQVTLSCSPISGHRSVSWYQQTPGQGLQFLFEYFSETQRNKGNFPGRFSGRQFSNSRSEMNVSTLELGDSALYLCASSATPTSGRDNEQFFGPGTRLTVL.

This chain uses TRBV7-2 with TRBJ1-2, with D perhaps TRBD1 (6 bases). The CDR3 is 13 residues long. V was trimmed by 5 bases and J by 7 bases, leaving 14 bases between them. Germline CDR1 is SGHTA and CDR2 is FQGNSA. CDR3 region: CASSQQGWGGYTF. As DNA, the CDR3 is TGTGCCAGCAGCCAACAGGGCTGGGGTGGCTACACCTTC.

The chain employs TRBV6-5 and TRBJ2-1; TRBD2 matches 11 bases. CDR3 length equals 14 residues. The V gene end was trimmed by 6 bases and the J gene end by 8 bases; junction bases not matched to a gene: 6. Germline lookup yields CDR1 MNHEY and CDR2 SVGAGI. In DNA form, the CDR3 reads TGTGCCAGCAGAAGGCTAGCGGGGGGACATGAGCAGTTCTTC. Residues: CASRRLAGGHEQFF.

The rearrangement links TRBV5-4 to TRBJ1-3; TRBD1 matches 8 bases. This CDR3 is 17 amino acids long. Germline CDR1 is SGHNT and CDR2 is YYREEE (reference sequence). Trimming removed 0 bases from V and 0 bases from J; junction bases left unmatched: 5. The DNA for the CDR3 is TGTGCCAGCAGCTTGGGAACAGGGGGTATCTCTGGAAACACCATATATTTT. The encoded protein is CASSLGTGGISGNTIYF.

This chain joins TRBV10-3 and TRBJ1-2, with a weak D call TRBD1 (6 bases). Germline V CDR1 and CDR2: ENHRY, SYGVKD. The V end was cut by 3 bases, the J end by 8 bases, with 19 bases between. This CDR3 has 15 residues. In DNA, the CDR3 is TGTGCCATCAGTGACGGGAGGGGGTATCCGGAGGGCTACACCTTC. Its translation: CAISDGRGYPEGYTF.